This record looks at one TCR beta chain sequence and its context. The CDR3 extends over 12 amino acids. Germline lookup yields CDR1 SQVTM and CDR2 ANQGSEA. Trimming removed 7 bases at V and 1 base at J, with 10 bases between. In the original workflow: Amplification of reference gene primers was used by the study to estimate nucleated cell counts. Assay used: immunoSEQ multiplex PCR; TCRdb lists only in-frame clones, some missing. V and J calls and clone size are copied from that table; D and trimming were computed from the DNA. This table has 180,000 or so clones, 75% to 90% appearing once. The data were taken from a study of blood T cell repertoires in COVID-19. Study as a whole: Nucleic acid was either cDNA or gDNA, and it came from T cells, B-cell-depleted T cells, or PBMCs.

This receptor was taken from a man in his fifties or sixties with acute or convalescent COVID-19. The chain couples TRBV29-1 to TRBJ1-1; possible D gene TRBD1, 5 bases. The source material was peripheral blood. The CDR3 loop reads CSDGQSNTEAFF. CDR3 nucleotides: TGCAGCGACGGACAATCGAACACTGAAGCTTTCTTT.